Shown below are 14 T cell receptor beta chains from a single sample sequenced in a study of T-cell memory formation after mild COVID-19. From the 5' RACE reads, TCRdb called clonotypes with MiXCR, one entry per CDR3 protein. The repertoire consists of around 130,000 distinct CDR3 sequences, with roughly 13% occurring once and the leading ten covering roughly 28%. Source material: PBMCs or a T cell subset sorted from them (not recorded which). These receptor sequences come from an adult woman who had mild COVID-19 (a few samples of this study predate the infection). Cell type and time point are not known.

This clonotype has ten or more counts. The chain is built from TRBV20-1 and TRBJ2-5; TRBD2 aligns across 16 bases. V dropped 2 bases and J dropped 5; count of bases not matched to a gene: 8. The CDR3 covers 17 residues. Germline-derived CDR1 and CDR2 are DFQATT and SNEGSKA (reference sequence). CDR3 sequence reads: CSARTGLAGGPRETQYF. DNA for the CDR3: TGCAGTGCTAGAACGGGACTAGCGGGGGGGCCGAGGGAGACCCAGTACTTC.

This chain connects TRBV4-2 to TRBJ2-3; the match to TRBD2 covers 7 bases. This CDR3 has 16 residues. From germline, CDR1 is LGHNA and CDR2 YNFKEQ. The J segment lost 2 bases and the V segment lost 0 bases, leaving 5 bases of the junction unmatched. CDR3 DNA sequence: TGTGCCAGCAGCCAAGATGGTAGCGGGTACACAGATACGCAGTATTTT. The encoded protein is CASSQDGSGYTDTQYF.

In its sample, this clonotype was seen a few times. CDR3 sequence: CASSLEGEINQPQHF. In DNA form, the CDR3 reads TGCGCCAGCAGCTTGGAGGGGGAAATTAATCAGCCCCAGCATTTT. The chain joins TRBV5-1 to TRBJ1-5; D possibly corresponds to TRBD1 (6 bases). Germline lookup yields CDR1 SGHRS and CDR2 YFSETQ. V was pared by 0 bases and J by 4 bases, with 11 bases between. This CDR3 region has 15 residues.

This clonotype has a count of ten or more. J is TRBJ2-6 and V is TRBV6-5; D is perhaps TRBD1 or TRBD2 (5 bases each). This CDR3 contains 23 residues. Deletions cut 0 bases from V and 1 base from J, with 28 bases between. Germline CDR1 MNHEY, CDR2 SVGAGI. The CDR3 DNA is TGTGCCAGCAGTTACTCGGCGAGGGGTTCGCTGAGGGACCCCCTATCTGGGGCCAACGTCCTGACTTTC. This translates into CASSYSARGSLRDPLSGANVLTF.

This clonotype was seen repeatedly, ten times or more. The chain combines TRBV29-1 with TRBJ2-3; D gene uncertain. Germline assignment: CDR1 SQVTM and CDR2 ANQGSEA. Trimming stripped 3 bases from V and 2 bases from J, with 15 bases between. CDR3 length: 15 amino acids. The CDR3 sequence: CSVDIGSRNTDTQYF. DNA for the CDR3: TGCAGCGTTGACATCGGCAGCCGTAACACAGATACGCAGTATTTT.

This clonotype was observed at least ten times. This sequence joins TRBV5-5 and TRBJ2-1; a possible D gene is TRBD2 (5 bases). The germline gives CDR1 SGHKS, CDR2 YYEKEE (reference sequence). Trimming cost V 2 bases and J 1 base, with 25 bases left between them. This CDR3 has 20 amino acids. The CDR3 loop is CASSFPGVAYTSMSYNEQFF. CDR3 nucleotide sequence: TGTGCCAGCAGCTTTCCCGGAGTAGCGTATACTTCCATGTCCTACAATGAGCAGTTCTTC. Full variable domain (outside the CDR3, taken from reference TRBV5-5 and TRBJ2-1): DAGVTQSPTHLIKTRGQQVTLRCSPISGHKSVSWYQQVLGQGPQFIFQYYEKEERGRGNFPDRFSARQFPNYSSELNVNALLLGDSALYLCASSFPGVAYTSMSYNEQFFGPGTRLTVL.

The rearrangement links TRBV20-1 to TRBJ1-1; D not certain. Trimming took off 4 bases at V and 8 bases at J, with 8 bases between the two ends. Germline V lookup: CDR1 DFQATT, CDR2 SNEGSKA (reference sequence). The CDR3 totals 10 residues. CDR3 protein: CSATDYEAFF. The CDR3 DNA follows: TGCAGTGCTACGGACTACGAAGCTTTCTTT.

V is TRBV2 and J is TRBJ1-6; D is perhaps TRBD1 (5 bases). With 7 bases removed from V and 7 bases from J, the gap between germline ends came to 11 bases. CDR3 length: 13 amino acids. Looked up from germline, CDR1 is SNHLY and CDR2 is FYNNEI. The CDR3 region has the DNA TGTGCCAGCAACGGCAGGGTCAATTCACCCCTCCACTTT. It encodes CASNGRVNSPLHF.

V is TRBV4-3 and J is TRBJ2-7; no definite D call. The CDR3 extends over 15 amino acids. V lost 4 bases and J 6 bases, leaving 19 bases between the germline ends. Looked up from germline, CDR1 is LGHNA and CDR2 is YSLEER. The CDR3 bases are TGCGCCAGCAGCCTCCACACAACAGAAGCCTCCGAGCAGTACTTC. Encoded protein: CASSLHTTEASEQYF.

There are a few counts of this clonotype. The V gene is TRBV5-5, the J gene TRBJ2-3; 12 bases agree with TRBD2. The CDR3 consists of 16 residues. The V gene end was trimmed by 4 bases and the J gene end by 6 bases; junction bases not matched to a gene: 9. Per germline, CDR1 SGHKS and CDR2 YYEKEE (reference sequence). CDR3 sequence: CASSEILAGGGDTQYF. CDR3 DNA sequence: TGTGCCAGCAGCGAGATACTAGCGGGGGGTGGGGATACGCAGTATTTT.

This chain connects TRBV7-9 to TRBJ2-3, with no clear D. Germline V CDR1 and CDR2: SEHNR, FQNEAQ (reference sequence). V lost 4 bases to trimming and J lost 2 bases, with 4 bases between them. This CDR3 has 12 residues. This CDR3 is CASSYYTDTQYF. In DNA form, the CDR3 reads TGTGCCAGCAGCTACTACACAGATACGCAGTATTTT.

The chain recombines TRBV7-9 with TRBJ1-6, with D unresolved. CDR1 is SEHNR and CDR2 is FQNEAQ in the germline V gene (reference sequence). Trimming stripped 5 bases from V and 10 bases from J, with 15 bases between. This CDR3 spans 14 amino acids. The CDR3 spells CASSETAKRSPLHF. DNA for the CDR3: TGTGCCAGCAGCGAGACCGCTAAGAGGTCACCCCTCCACTTT.

This clonotype appeared a few times. V is TRBV12-3 or TRBV12-4 and J is TRBJ2-7, with D perhaps matching TRBD1 (6 bases). The CDR3 is 15 amino acids. V was cut by 5 bases and J by 2 bases, with 16 bases left in between. The DNA for the CDR3 is TGTGCCAGCAGTCCAAGAGACAGGAATCCCTACGAGCAGTACTTC. This sequence encodes CASSPRDRNPYEQYF.

The V gene is TRBV2, the J gene TRBJ2-1; D gene ambiguous. Trimming took off 7 bases at V and 6 bases at J, with 16 bases between the two ends. Germline CDR1 SNHLY, CDR2 FYNNEI. The CDR3 consists of 14 residues. CDR3 residues: CASNERGPPNEQFF. In DNA, the CDR3 is TGTGCCAGCAACGAGAGAGGACCCCCCAATGAGCAGTTCTTC.